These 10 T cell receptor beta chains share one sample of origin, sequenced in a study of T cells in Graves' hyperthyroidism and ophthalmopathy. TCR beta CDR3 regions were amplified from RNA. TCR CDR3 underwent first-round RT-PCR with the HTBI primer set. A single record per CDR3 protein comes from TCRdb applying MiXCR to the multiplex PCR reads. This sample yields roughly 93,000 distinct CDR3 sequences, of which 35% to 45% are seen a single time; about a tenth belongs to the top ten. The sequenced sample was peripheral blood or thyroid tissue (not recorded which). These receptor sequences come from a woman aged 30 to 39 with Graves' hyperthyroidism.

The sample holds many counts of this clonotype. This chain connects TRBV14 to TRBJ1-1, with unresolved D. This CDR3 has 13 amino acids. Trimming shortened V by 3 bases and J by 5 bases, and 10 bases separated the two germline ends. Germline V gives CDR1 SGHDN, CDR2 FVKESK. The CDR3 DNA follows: TGTGCCAGCAGCCATTTGTATGGAACTGAAGCTTTCTTT. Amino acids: CASSHLYGTEAFF.

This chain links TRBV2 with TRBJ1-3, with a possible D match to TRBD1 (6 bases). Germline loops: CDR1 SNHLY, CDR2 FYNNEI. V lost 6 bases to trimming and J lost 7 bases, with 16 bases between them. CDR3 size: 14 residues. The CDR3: CASSVNRARNTIYF. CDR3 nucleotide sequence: TGTGCCAGCAGCGTTAACAGGGCCAGGAACACCATATATTTT.

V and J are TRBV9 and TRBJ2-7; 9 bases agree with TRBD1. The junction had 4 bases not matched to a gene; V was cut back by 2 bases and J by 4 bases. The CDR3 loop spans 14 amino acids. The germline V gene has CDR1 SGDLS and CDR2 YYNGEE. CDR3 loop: CASSVGTGWYEQYF. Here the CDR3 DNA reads TGTGCCAGCAGCGTCGGGACAGGGTGGTACGAGCAGTACTTC. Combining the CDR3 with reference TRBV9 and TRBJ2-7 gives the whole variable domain DSGVTQTPKHLITATGQRVTLRCSPRSGDLSVYWYQQSLDQGLQFLIQYYNGEERAKGNILERFSAQQFPDLHSELNLSSLELGDSALYFCASSVGTGWYEQYFGPGTRLTVT.

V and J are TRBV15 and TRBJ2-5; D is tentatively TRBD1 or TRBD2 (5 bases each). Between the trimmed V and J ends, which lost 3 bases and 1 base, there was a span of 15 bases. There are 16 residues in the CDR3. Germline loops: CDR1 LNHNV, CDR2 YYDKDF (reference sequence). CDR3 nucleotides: TGTGCCACCAGCAGTCGGGGCAGGGTAACCCAAGAGACCCAGTACTTC. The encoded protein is CATSSRGRVTQETQYF.

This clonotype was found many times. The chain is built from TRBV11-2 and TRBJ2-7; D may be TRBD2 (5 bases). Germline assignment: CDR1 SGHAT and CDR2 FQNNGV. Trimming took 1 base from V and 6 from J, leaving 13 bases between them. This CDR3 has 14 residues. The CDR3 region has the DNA TGTGCCAGCAGCTTAGTTCGGGGAAGCCGCGAGCAGTACTTC. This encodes CASSLVRGSREQYF.

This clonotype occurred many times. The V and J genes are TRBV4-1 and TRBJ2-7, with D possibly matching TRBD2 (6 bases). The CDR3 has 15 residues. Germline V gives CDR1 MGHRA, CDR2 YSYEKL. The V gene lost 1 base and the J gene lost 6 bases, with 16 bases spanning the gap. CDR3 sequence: CASSQALAFRGEQYF. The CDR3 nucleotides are TGCGCCAGCAGCCAAGCACTAGCCTTCCGGGGCGAGCAGTACTTC.

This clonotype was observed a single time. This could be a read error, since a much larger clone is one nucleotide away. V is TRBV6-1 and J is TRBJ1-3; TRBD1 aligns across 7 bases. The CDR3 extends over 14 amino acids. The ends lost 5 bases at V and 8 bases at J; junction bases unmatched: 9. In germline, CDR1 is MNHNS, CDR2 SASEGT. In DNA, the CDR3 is TGTGCCAGCAGTTCCAGGGGGTTGGGAGACACCATATATTTT. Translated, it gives CASSSRGLGDTIYF.

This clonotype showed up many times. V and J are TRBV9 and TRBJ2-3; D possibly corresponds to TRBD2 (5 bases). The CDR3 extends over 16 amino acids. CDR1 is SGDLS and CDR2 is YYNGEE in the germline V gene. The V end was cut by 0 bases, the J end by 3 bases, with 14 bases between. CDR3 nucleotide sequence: TGTGCCAGCAGCGTAGGAGTCGGACTTGCGACAGATACGCAGTATTTT. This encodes CASSVGVGLATDTQYF.

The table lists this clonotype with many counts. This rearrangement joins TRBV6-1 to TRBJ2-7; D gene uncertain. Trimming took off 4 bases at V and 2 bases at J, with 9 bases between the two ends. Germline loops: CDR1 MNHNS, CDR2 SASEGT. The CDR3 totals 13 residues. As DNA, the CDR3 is TGTGCCAGCAGTGCCCCCCCCGCCTACGAGCAGTACTTC. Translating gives CASSAPPAYEQYF.

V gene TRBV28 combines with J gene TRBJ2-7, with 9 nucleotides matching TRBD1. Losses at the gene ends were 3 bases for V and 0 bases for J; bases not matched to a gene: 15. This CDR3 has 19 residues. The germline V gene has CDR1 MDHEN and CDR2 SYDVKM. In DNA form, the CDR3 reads TGTGCCAGCAGTTTCCCCACAGGGGGCAACCGTTTATTCTCCTACGAGCAGTACTTC. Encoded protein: CASSFPTGGNRLFSYEQYF.